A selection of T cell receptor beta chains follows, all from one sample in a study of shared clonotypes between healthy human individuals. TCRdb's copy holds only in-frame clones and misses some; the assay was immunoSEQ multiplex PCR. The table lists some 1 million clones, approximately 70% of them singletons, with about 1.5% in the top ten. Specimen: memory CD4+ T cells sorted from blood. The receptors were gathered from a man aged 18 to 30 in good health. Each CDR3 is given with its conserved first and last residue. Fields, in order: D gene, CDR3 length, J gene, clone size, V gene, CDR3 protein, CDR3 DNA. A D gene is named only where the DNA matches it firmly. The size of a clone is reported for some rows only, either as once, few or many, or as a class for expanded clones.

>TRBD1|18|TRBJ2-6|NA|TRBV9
CASNPRDRDFSGANVLTF
TGTGCCAGCAACCCCCGGGACAGGGACTTCTCTGGGGCCAACGTCCTGACTTTC
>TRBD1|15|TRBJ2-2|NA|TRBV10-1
CASRSGTGDTGELFF
TGCGCCAGCAGATCCGGGACAGGGGACACCGGGGAGCTGTTTTTT
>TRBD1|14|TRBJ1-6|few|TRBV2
CAGTGDLVGSPLHF
TGTGCAGGGACAGGGGATTTAGTTGGTTCACCCCTCCACTTT
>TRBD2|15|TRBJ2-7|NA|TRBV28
CASSSLAGGAYEQYF
TGTGCCAGCAGTTCCCTAGCGGGGGGGGCCTACGAGCAGTACTTC
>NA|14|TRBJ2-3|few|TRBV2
CASSEPGMKDTQYF
TGTGCCAGCAGTGAACCAGGAATGAAAGATACGCAGTATTTT
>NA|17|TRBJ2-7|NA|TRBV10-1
CATPLSWGIKRSYEQYF
TGCGCCACTCCGCTCAGTTGGGGAATAAAAAGGTCCTACGAGCAGTACTTC
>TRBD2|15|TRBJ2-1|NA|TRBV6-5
CASSGGTSGSNEQFF
TGTGCCAGCAGTGGGGGGACTAGCGGGAGCAATGAGCAGTTCTTC
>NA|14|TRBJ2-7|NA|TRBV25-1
CASSADPDLGEQYF
TGTGCCAGCAGTGCCGATCCCGATTTAGGCGAGCAGTACTTC
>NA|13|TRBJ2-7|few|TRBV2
CASSAQRTGEQYF
TGTGCCAGCAGTGCACAACGGACGGGTGAGCAGTACTTC
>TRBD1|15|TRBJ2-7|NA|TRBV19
CASSPQGAGSYEQYF
TGTGCCAGTAGTCCGCAGGGGGCTGGCTCCTACGAGCAGTACTTC
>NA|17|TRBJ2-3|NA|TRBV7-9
CASSLEVEGGFTDTQYF
TGTGCCAGCAGCTTAGAGGTCGAGGGGGGGTTCACAGATACGCAGTATTTT
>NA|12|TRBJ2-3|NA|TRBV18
CASSSSTDTQYF
TGTGCCAGCTCATCATCCACAGATACGCAGTATTTT
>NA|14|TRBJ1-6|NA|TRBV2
CASSADSYNSPLHF
TGTGCCAGCAGTGCCGACTCCTATAATTCACCCCTCCACTTT
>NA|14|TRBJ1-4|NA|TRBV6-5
CASRETGTNEKLFF
TGTGCCAGCAGGGAGACCGGGACTAATGAAAAACTGTTTTTT
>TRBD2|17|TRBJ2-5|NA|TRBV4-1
CASSTRKTSGAQETQYF
TGCGCCAGCAGCACCCGGAAGACTAGCGGGGCCCAAGAGACCCAGTACTTC
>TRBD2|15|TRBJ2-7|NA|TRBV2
CASSTGGAGSYEQYF
TGTGCCAGCAGCACCGGGGGGGCAGGCTCCTACGAGCAGTACTTC
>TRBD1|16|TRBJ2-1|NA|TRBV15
CATSKGGTGGRSEQFF
TGTGCCACCAGCAAGGGAGGGACAGGGGGGCGTAGCGAGCAGTTCTTC
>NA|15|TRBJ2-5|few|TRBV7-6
CASSPGGTKNRAQYF
TGTGCCAGCAGCCCTGGGGGGACGAAAAATAGGGCCCAGTACTTC
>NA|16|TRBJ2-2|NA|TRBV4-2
CASSQEVGSLTGELFF
TGTGCCAGCAGCCAAGAAGTCGGTAGCCTCACCGGGGAGTTGTTTTTT
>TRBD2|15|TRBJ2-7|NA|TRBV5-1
CASSLDTGTSSEQYF
TGCGCCAGCAGCTTGGATACCGGGACTAGCTCCGAGCAGTACTTC
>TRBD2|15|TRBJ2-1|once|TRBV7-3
CASSPLAGGPNEQFF
TGTGCCAGCAGCCCACTAGCGGGGGGGCCGAATGAGCAGTTCTTC
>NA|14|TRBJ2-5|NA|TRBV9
CASSPYWGQETQYF
TGTGCCAGCAGCCCGTATTGGGGCCAAGAGACCCAGTACTTC
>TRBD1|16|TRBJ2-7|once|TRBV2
CASSSDRAILSYEQYF
TGTGCCAGCAGTTCGGACAGGGCTATCCTTTCCTACGAGCAGTACTTC
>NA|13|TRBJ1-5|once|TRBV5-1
CAFRDRGNQPQHF
TGCGCCTTCAGGGACCGCGGCAATCAGCCCCAGCATTTT
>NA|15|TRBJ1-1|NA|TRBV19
CASSRPGRQNTEAFF
TGTGCCAGTAGCAGGCCCGGACGGCAGAACACTGAAGCTTTCTTT
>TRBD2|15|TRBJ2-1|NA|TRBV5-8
CASSLLAGGYNEQFF
TGTGCCAGCAGCTTACTAGCGGGGGGATACAATGAGCAGTTCTTC
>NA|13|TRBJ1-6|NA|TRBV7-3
CASSLTSNSPLHF
TGTGCCAGCAGCTTAACTAGTAATTCACCCCTCCACTTT
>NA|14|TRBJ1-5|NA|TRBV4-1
CASSFGTANQPQHF
TGCGCCAGCAGCTTTGGGACCGCCAATCAGCCCCAGCATTTT
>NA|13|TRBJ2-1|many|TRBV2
CASSEGNHNEQFF
TGTGCCAGCAGTGAGGGTAATCACAATGAGCAGTTCTTC
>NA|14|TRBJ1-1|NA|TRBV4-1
CASSPSFADTEAFF
TGCGCCAGCAGCCCCTCTTTCGCGGACACTGAAGCTTTCTTT
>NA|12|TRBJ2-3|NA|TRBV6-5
CASRPSTDTQYF
TGTGCCAGCAGGCCCAGCACAGATACGCAGTATTTT
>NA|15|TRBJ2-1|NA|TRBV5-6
CASSRRQASYNEQFF
TGTGCCAGCAGCCGGAGGCAGGCCTCCTACAATGAGCAGTTCTTC
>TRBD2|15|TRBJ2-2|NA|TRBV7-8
CASSPLTSRTGELFF
TGTGCCAGCAGCCCCCTGACTAGCAGAACCGGGGAGCTGTTTTTT
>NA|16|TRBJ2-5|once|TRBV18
CASSPRAALGQETQYF
TGTGCCAGCTCACCACGGGCAGCCCTTGGCCAAGAGACCCAGTACTTC
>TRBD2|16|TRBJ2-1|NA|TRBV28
CASRPVGTSIYNEQFF
TGTGCCAGCAGGCCAGTAGGGACTAGTATTTACAATGAGCAGTTCTTC
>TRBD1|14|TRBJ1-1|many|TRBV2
CASSADRGNTEAFF
TGTGCCAGCAGTGCTGACAGGGGGAACACTGAAGCTTTCTTT
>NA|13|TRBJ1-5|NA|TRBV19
CASSIGRNQPQHF
TGTGCCAGTAGTATCGGCCGCAATCAGCCCCAGCATTTT
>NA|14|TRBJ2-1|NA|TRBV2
CASSEEGVGNEQFF
TGTGCCAGCAGTGAAGAGGGGGTCGGCAATGAGCAGTTCTTC
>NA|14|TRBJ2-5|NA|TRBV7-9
CASSQSSGGETQYF
TGTGCCAGCAGCCAGAGCAGCGGCGGGGAGACCCAGTACTTC
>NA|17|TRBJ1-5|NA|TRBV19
CASSIDFRTRYNQPQHF
TGTGCCAGTAGTATAGATTTCCGCACACGTTACAATCAGCCCCAGCATTTT
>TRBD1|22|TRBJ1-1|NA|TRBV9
CASSTPQGDRTHLRTKNTEAFF
TGTGCCAGCAGCACGCCCCAGGGGGACAGGACCCATCTGCGAACGAAGAACACTGAAGCTTTCTTT
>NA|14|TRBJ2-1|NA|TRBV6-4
CASRTNPLSNEQFF
TGTGCCAGTCGTACTAATCCCCTCTCCAATGAGCAGTTCTTC
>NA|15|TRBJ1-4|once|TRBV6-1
CASSEGPATNEKLFF
TGTGCCAGCAGTGAAGGACCTGCAACTAATGAAAAACTGTTTTTT
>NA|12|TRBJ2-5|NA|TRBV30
CARRDGQETQYF
TGTGCCCGAAGGGATGGCCAAGAGACCCAGTACTTC
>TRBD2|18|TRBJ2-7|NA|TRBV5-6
CASSGTSGRATWSYEQYF
TGTGCCAGCAGCGGAACTAGCGGGAGGGCCACTTGGTCCTACGAGCAGTACTTC
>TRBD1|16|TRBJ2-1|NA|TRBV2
CASCQSRDRGTNEQFF
TGTGCCAGCTGTCAAAGTCGGGACAGGGGTACCAATGAGCAGTTCTTC
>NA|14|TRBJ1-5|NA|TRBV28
CASSLPGGNQPQHF
TGTGCCAGCAGTTTACCAGGGGGCAATCAGCCCCAGCATTTT
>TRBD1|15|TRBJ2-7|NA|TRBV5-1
CASSLQSTGGYEQYF
TGCGCCAGCAGCTTGCAGTCTACAGGGGGATACGAGCAGTACTTC
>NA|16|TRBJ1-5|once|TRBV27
CASSFGRGGGNQPQHF
TGTGCCAGCAGTTTCGGTCGGGGGGGAGGCAATCAGCCCCAGCATTTT
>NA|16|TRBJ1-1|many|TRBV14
CASSQDAGTVDTEAFF
TGTGCCAGCAGCCAAGATGCGGGGACGGTAGACACTGAAGCTTTCTTT
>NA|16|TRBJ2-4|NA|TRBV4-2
CASSLRLEDSKNIQYF
TGTGCCAGCAGCCTAAGGCTGGAAGATAGCAAAAACATTCAGTACTTC
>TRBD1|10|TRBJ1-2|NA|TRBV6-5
CATGDYGYTF
TGTGCAACAGGGGACTATGGCTACACCTTC
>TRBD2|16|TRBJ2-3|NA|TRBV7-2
CASSLLGLAATDTQYF
TGTGCCAGCAGCTTATTGGGACTAGCAGCGACAGATACGCAGTATTTT
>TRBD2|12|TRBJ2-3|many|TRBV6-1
CASRETSGLQYF
TGTGCCAGCAGAGAGACTAGCGGGCTCCAGTATTTT
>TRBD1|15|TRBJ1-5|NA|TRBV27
CASSPGTGVIQPQHF
TGTGCCAGCAGTCCCGGGACAGGGGTGATTCAGCCCCAGCATTTT
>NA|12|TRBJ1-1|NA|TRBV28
CASYRVNTEAFF
TGTGCCTCCTACAGGGTTAACACTGAAGCTTTCTTT
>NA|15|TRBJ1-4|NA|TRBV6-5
CASSYSWGSNEKLFF
TGTGCCAGCAGTTACTCTTGGGGGAGTAATGAAAAACTGTTTTTT